Listed below are T cell receptor beta chains from one sample, sequenced in a study of blood T cell repertoires in COVID-19. The protocol was immunoSEQ multiplex PCR, while the TCRdb copy is restricted to in-frame clones and leaves out a portion. The repertoire holds tens of thousands of clones, about four fifths seen once, with 1.9% in the top ten. Source material: peripheral blood. These receptors were taken from a woman aged 60-70 years with acute or convalescent COVID-19. The conserved cysteine and the conserved F or W are not part of the CDR3 here.

V,J,CDR3
TRBV24-1,TRBJ2-7,ATSDPNRGTYEQY
TRBV20-1,TRBJ1-2,RALGGGYT
TRBV12-5,TRBJ2-4,ASDSPTGGAKNIQY
TRBV5-1,TRBJ2-7,ASSPTAAFSYEQY
TRBV18,TRBJ1-6,ASSLQGTNSPLH
TRBV2,TRBJ2-2,ASSPLAGASGELF
TRBV7-3,TRBJ2-1,ASSLDSKSFNEQF
TRBV5-5,TRBJ1-2,ASSFSPGGGGDYGYT
TRBV27,TRBJ1-5,ASRRDRGLNQPQH
TRBV9,TRBJ1-6,ASSVLDSNNSPLH
TRBV28,TRBJ1-2,ASRGLPGHDYGYT
TRBV18,TRBJ2-5,ASSSDRSQTQY
TRBV7-3,TRBJ2-2,ASSFWGRGQPGELF
TRBV28,TRBJ1-2,ASSLSGRGNYGYT
TRBV30,TRBJ2-7,AWRVFGTGSTYEQY
TRBV2,TRBJ1-2,ASSEWQGNYGYT
TRBV24-1,TRBJ2-5,ATSQGWETQY
TRBV15,TRBJ2-7,ATSRGQGFYEQY
TRBV2,TRBJ1-1,ASRADRNTEAF
TRBV4-1,TRBJ2-2,ASSQDLGQTGELF
TRBV10-3,TRBJ1-2,AIPGANYGYT
TRBV19,TRBJ2-5,ASSTRDRETQY
TRBV14,TRBJ1-4,ASSQMGRSEEKLF
TRBV7-8,TRBJ1-4,ASSLGRGSTNEKLF
TRBV5-1,TRBJ1-1,ASSFVGGRGGTEAF
TRBV4-1,TRBJ1-1,ASSRQGQAF
TRBV28,TRBJ1-6,ASSAGTGNNSPLH
TRBV7-2,TRBJ2-3,ASSLEASGRHTQY
TRBV7-3,TRBJ2-1,ASSLTSTSGVF
TRBV28,TRBJ2-2,ASKASGGATGELF
TRBV19,TRBJ2-1,ASSRSSYNEQF
TRBV27,TRBJ1-5,ASSMTGRSNQPQH
TRBV5-1,TRBJ2-7,ASSWTSSYEQY
TRBV23-1,TRBJ2-2,ASSQSPPPGQANTGELF
TRBV7-2,TRBJ2-3,ASSLALLAGLDTQY
TRBV7-2,TRBJ1-2,ASSLAIQGAGGYT
TRBV24-1,TRBJ2-1,ATSDQPLRRGASYNEQF
TRBV20-1,TRBJ1-1,SAQKGEGGF
TRBV21-1,TRBJ1-6,ASSNGRGRVSPLH
TRBV6-5,TRBJ2-7,ASRTGTGSTYEQY
TRBV29-1,TRBJ1-6,SVRQTDNSPLH
TRBV5-1,TRBJ1-1,ASSLGGGNTEAF
TRBV7-3,TRBJ2-3,ASSPSPSGDTTDTQY
TRBV7-9,TRBJ1-4,ASSLSARAEKLF
TRBV30,TRBJ1-1,AWRRVTYEAF
TRBV9,TRBJ1-1,ASSLEDRAGGEAF
TRBV7-9,TRBJ2-7,ASSLRGLTYEQY
TRBV10-3,TRBJ1-5,AISESKGRSNQPQH
TRBV5-1,TRBJ2-1,ASSLGTGTSGYNEQF
TRBV5-8,TRBJ2-3,ASSNGRGGKTDTQY
TRBV27,TRBJ2-2,ASNGRGLDGELF
TRBV6-5,TRBJ2-1,ASTASGGAANEQF
TRBV19,TRBJ1-4,ASRWTTGGGEKLF